This is a list of T cell receptor beta chains from one sample in a study of tumor-infiltrating lymphocytes in localized non-small cell lung cancer. Clones were read by immunoSEQ multiplex PCR, and TCRdb kept only the in-frame ones, dropping some. The sample shows some 5,000 clones, approximately 72% of them seen only once. The sequenced material came from lung tumor tissue. Source of these receptors: a human donor with non-small cell lung cancer. CDR3s include the opening cysteine and the closing phenylalanine or tryptophan. The order of the fields is J gene, clone size, D gene, V gene, CDR3 DNA, CDR3 protein. The D gene is left open where the match is weak. Clone size, where shown, is once, few, many, or a class for clones that have expanded.

TRBJ1-2,few,.,TRBV5-8,TGTGCCAGCAGCTTTGGGAGACTATATGGCTACACCTTC,CASSFGRLYGYTF
TRBJ1-1,.,.,TRBV7-9,TGTGCCAGCAGTCGCATGGAAGCTTTCTTT,CASSRMEAFF
TRBJ2-7,.,TRBD1,TRBV11-2,TGTGCCAGCAGCCTAACAACAGGGGGCACCTCCTACGAGCAGTACTTC,CASSLTTGGTSYEQYF
TRBJ2-7,.,.,TRBV19,TGTGCCAGCGAACTTCACCCCCCCCACGAGCAGTACTTC,CASELHPPHEQYF
TRBJ2-6,few,.,TRBV18,TGTGCCAGCTCACCCACCACGGGACACTCGGACGTCCTGACTTTC,CASSPTTGHSDVLTF
TRBJ2-4,.,.,TRBV15,TGTGCCACCAGCAGACCCCACGGCGCGGAGGGGGCCAAAAACATTCAGTACTTC,CATSRPHGAEGAKNIQYF
TRBJ1-1,.,TRBD1,TRBV18,TGTGCCAGCTCAGGGGGACAGGGCAGATTGAACACTGAAGCTTTCTTT,CASSGGQGRLNTEAFF
TRBJ2-3,few,.,TRBV27,TGTGCCAGCAGTTGGCAAGCAGTCACAGATACGCAGTATTTT,CASSWQAVTDTQYF
TRBJ2-5,.,.,TRBV4-1,TGCGCCAGCAGCCCCCAGAGGGGCCAAGAGACCCAGTACTTC,CASSPQRGQETQYF
TRBJ2-4,few,TRBD2,TRBV6-5,TGTGCCAGCACGGGGGGGGACATTCAGTACTTC,CASTGGDIQYF
TRBJ1-1,few,.,TRBV7-2,TGTGCCAGCAGCGAGGACGGAGAGAACACTGAAGCTTTCTTT,CASSEDGENTEAFF
TRBJ1-6,.,.,TRBV5-1,TGCGCCAGCAGCCTCGAACAATATAATTCACCCCTCCACTTT,CASSLEQYNSPLHF
TRBJ1-5,.,.,TRBV5-1,TGCGCCAGCAGCTTGGGCCCGGATTCACATAGCAATCAGCCCCAGCATTTT,CASSLGPDSHSNQPQHF
TRBJ2-1,.,TRBD2,TRBV6-5,TGTGCCAGCAGTCCTAGCGGACCGTACAATGAGCAGTTCTTC,CASSPSGPYNEQFF
TRBJ1-1,.,.,TRBV4-2,TGTGCCAGCAGCCTTCGAGAAGATCAACCTTTCTTT,CASSLREDQPFF
TRBJ1-5,.,.,TRBV27,TGTGCCAGCAGTTTATCGTGGAGAAGCAATCAGCCCCAGCATTTT,CASSLSWRSNQPQHF
TRBJ2-3,.,.,TRBV6-1,TGTGCCAGCAGTGTTTCCAGCGGTTATAGTACAGATACGCAGTATTTT,CASSVSSGYSTDTQYF
TRBJ1-2,.,.,TRBV13,TGTGCCAGCAGCTTAGGACAGGGAGGCTACACCTTC,CASSLGQGGYTF
TRBJ1-5,.,.,TRBV2,TGTGCCAGCAGTGCCGGTCAGTTTCAGCCCCAGCATTTT,CASSAGQFQPQHF
TRBJ2-3,.,.,TRBV20-1,TGCAGTCCCAGCTCCACAGACACGCAGTATTTT,CSPSSTDTQYF
TRBJ1-2,.,.,TRBV2,TGTGCCAGCATTAGGGACACGGGTCGTAACTATGGCTACACCTTC,CASIRDTGRNYGYTF
TRBJ2-7,.,TRBD1,TRBV25-1,TGTGCCAGCAGTGTGAGGGGGCCCTCCTACGAGCAGTACTTC,CASSVRGPSYEQYF
TRBJ1-5,.,TRBD1,TRBV27,TGTGCCAGCAGTTTATCCGGGACAGGGGTTCGGGCCCAGCATTTT,CASSLSGTGVRAQHF
TRBJ1-2,.,.,TRBV29-1,TGCAGCGTTGGGGGTTTCGGTGGGGGAGATGGTGGCTACACCTTC,CSVGGFGGGDGGYTF
TRBJ1-1,.,TRBD1,TRBV29-1,TGCAGCGTTGGACAGGGGAAAAATTCGAAGCTTGATTTCTTT,CSVGQGKNSKLDFF
TRBJ2-1,.,TRBD2,TRBV4-3,TGCGCCAGCAGCCAAGATAGGACTAGCGGGATTAATGAGCAGTTCTTC,CASSQDRTSGINEQFF
TRBJ1-4,.,TRBD1,TRBV30,TGTGCCTGGAGTGGACAGGGGTCAACTAATGAAAAACTGTTTTTT,CAWSGQGSTNEKLFF
TRBJ2-2,.,.,TRBV9,TGTGCCAGCAGCGTAGTGCAGGCGTCCGGGGAGCTGTTTTTT,CASSVVQASGELFF
TRBJ1-1,.,.,TRBV6-6,TGTGCCAGCAGCGGGCACATTAGGACTGAAGCTTTCTTT,CASSGHIRTEAFF
TRBJ2-5,.,TRBD2,TRBV4-1,TGCGCCAGCAGCCCCCTGGGCGGTGGGAGGGGAGGTGACCAAGAGACCCAGTACTTC,CASSPLGGGRGGDQETQYF
TRBJ1-2,.,.,TRBV6-5,TGTGCCAGCACCCCGATCTTTTCCGGGGACTATGGCTACACCTTC,CASTPIFSGDYGYTF
TRBJ1-1,.,.,TRBV27,TGTGCCAGCAGAAATGACCTGAACACTGAAGCTTTCTTT,CASRNDLNTEAFF
TRBJ1-6,.,.,TRBV9,TGTGCCAGCAGCGTGGCCGCCACGGATTCACCCCTCCACTTT,CASSVAATDSPLHF
TRBJ2-1,once,TRBD2,TRBV30,TGTGCCTTAGAGCTAGTAGCGGGAGGGGATGAGCAGTTCTTC,CALELVAGGDEQFF
TRBJ2-5,.,.,TRBV5-6,TGTGCCAGCCGGGAACGGGGGGCCGGAGAGACCCAGTACTTC,CASRERGAGETQYF
TRBJ2-7,.,TRBD1,TRBV10-3,TGTGCCATCAGGGACACAGGGGTCTCCTACGAGCAGTACTTC,CAIRDTGVSYEQYF
TRBJ1-1,few,TRBD1,TRBV7-2,TGTGCCAGCAGCCTGTGGGACAGGGCCGAAGCTTTCTTT,CASSLWDRAEAFF
TRBJ1-6,.,.,TRBV18,TGTGCCAGCTCACCCGGGCCAAATTCACCCCTCCACTTT,CASSPGPNSPLHF
TRBJ1-4,.,TRBD1,TRBV7-9,TGTGCCAGCAGCTTAGGAGGGACAGTCGGTCGTGAAAAACTGTTTTTT,CASSLGGTVGREKLFF